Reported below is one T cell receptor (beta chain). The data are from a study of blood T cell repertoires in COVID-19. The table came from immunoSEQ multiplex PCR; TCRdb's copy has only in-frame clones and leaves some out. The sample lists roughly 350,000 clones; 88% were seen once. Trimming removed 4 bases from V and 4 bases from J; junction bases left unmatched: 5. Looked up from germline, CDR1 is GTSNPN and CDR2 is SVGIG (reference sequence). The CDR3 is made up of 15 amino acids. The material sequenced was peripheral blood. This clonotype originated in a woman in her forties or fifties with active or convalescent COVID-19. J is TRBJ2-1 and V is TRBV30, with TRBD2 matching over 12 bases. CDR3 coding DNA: TGTGCCTGGAATCCGGGACTAGCGGGTTACAATGAGCAGTTCTTC. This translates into CAWNPGLAGYNEQFF.